This T cell receptor beta chain comes out of a study of tumor-infiltrating lymphocytes in primary liver carcinoma. Blood RNA was derived from unsorted whole blood, and germline DNA was extracted too. TCR beta cDNA was prepared out of roughly 450 ng total RNA by means of a constant-region primer. TCR beta libraries came from three nested multiplex PCR rounds using slightly modified ARM-PCR. Researchers ran the first two PCR rounds for roughly 11 cycles each with TRBV1-TRBV30 forward primers and a C-beta reverse primer. TCRdb itself ran the multiplex PCR reads through MiXCR, one entry per CDR3 protein. The sample includes about 330,000 distinct CDR3 sequences, 65% of them seen just once. With respect to this clonotype: Sequence at one end of the junction differs from germline and may be a read error.

The CDR3 is made up of 16 amino acids. Looked up from germline, CDR1 is SGHAT and CDR2 is FQNNGV. This clonotype was sampled from a middle-aged man with primary liver carcinoma and hepatitis B virus infection. Material for sequencing was peripheral blood. The chain carries TRBV11-2 and TRBJ2-1, with 9 bases that match TRBD1. The CDR3 DNA is TGTGTCAGCAGCTCCCTAACGGGACAGGGCTCAAATGGGCAGTTCTTC. It yields the protein CVSSSLTGQGSNGQFF.